This T cell receptor (beta chain) was captured by sequencing in a study of blood T cell repertoires in COVID-19. The germline gives CDR1 SGHDT, CDR2 YYEEEE. The length of the CDR3 is 14 residues. V was pared by 3 bases and J by 7 bases, with 16 bases between. In the authors' methods: Estimation of nucleated cell counts was performed using reference gene primer amplification. Using immunoSEQ multiplex PCR, the repertoire was profiled, and TCRdb retains in-frame clones only, with some absent. The V and J calls and clone size come from that table; D and trimming were worked out from the DNA. Here the sample spans 30,000 to 40,000 clones, 82% being singletons.

Sequenced input: peripheral blood. The source of this sequence is an older man with active or convalescent COVID-19. The chain has TRBV5-6 and TRBJ1-2; D gene unclear. The CDR3 protein is CASSSGLLLGGYTF. As DNA, the CDR3 is TGTGCCAGCAGCTCGGGTCTTCTCTTGGGTGGCTACACCTTC.